The clone carrying this T cell receptor beta chain was detected only a few times. Its cognate antigen is unknown. The TCRbeta library was prepared with unique molecular identifiers. TCRdb reprocessed the PCR reads with MiXCR, giving one entry per CDR3 protein. Among under 450,000 distinct CDR3 sequences, about 17% were seen once, and the ten largest hold roughly 29%. This sample was included in a study of T-cell reconstitution after alpha-beta-depleted transplantation in children. Study-level findings and limits: When one year had passed after transplant, most T-cell counts and diversity came from newly produced T cells. Surviving recipient cells, namely T cells and thymic progenitors, were the source of high day-60 TCRbeta diversity in some patients. In patients about two months after transplant, alpha-beta T cells reportedly arose from several hundred expanded graft clones.

The TCR comes from a boy less than two years old who had a stem cell transplant for Wiskott-Aldrich syndrome, so the T cells may come from the graft donor. Sequenced material: PBMCs, mostly from graft donor cells, taken 360 days after TCRalphabeta/CD19-depleted stem cell transplant.

The chain's CDR3 is CSANRGTMTAEAFF. Written as DNA, the CDR3 is TGCAGTGCTAATCGGGGAACCATGACCGCTGAAGCTTTCTTT. The genes are TRBV20-1 and TRBJ1-1; D is unresolved. The CDR3 sequence is 14 residues long. Trimming took 4 bases from V and 6 from J, leaving 18 bases between them. CDR1 is DFQATT, CDR2 SNEGSKA, per germline (reference sequence).